What follows is one T cell receptor (beta chain) and its context. Its specificity is unknown. Only in-frame clones appear in the TCRdb table, and some are missing; sequencing was by immunoSEQ multiplex PCR. This repertoire shows approximately 54,000 clones, over 85% found once; its top ten account for around 8%. Germline lookup yields CDR1 SGHAT and CDR2 FQNNGV. The CDR3 totals 13 residues. V was clipped by 2 bases and J by 7 bases, with 8 bases between them. This entry is derived from a study of cytomegalovirus exposure and HLA in healthy donors. Study outcomes and limitations: Cytomegalovirus-associated status was assigned to some 160 TCR beta chains.

This TCR came from a woman between 18 and 30 years old in good health and CMV-seropositive. The sequenced material came from PBMCs. The rearrangement joins TRBV11-2 to TRBJ2-2, with D perhaps TRBD1 (6 bases). The CDR3 sequence: CASSLNRVGELFF. The CDR3 nucleotides read TGTGCCAGCAGCTTAAACAGGGTCGGGGAGCTGTTTTTT.